This TCR beta chain was recorded in a study of cytomegalovirus exposure and HLA in healthy donors. The wider study: A later analysis reported the 120 or so validation repertoires used the same platform as the roughly 700 first-cohort repertoires. Study results and caveats: The classifier was said to identify cytomegalovirus status with high specificity and sensitivity. It was confirmed in vitro that a few of the CMV-associated chains were specific for CMV antigens.

Profiled with immunoSEQ multiplex PCR; TCRdb holds only in-frame clones, not every one. The table records about 240,000 clones, 85% to 90% of them present only once. A word on this clone: Its antigen is as yet unknown.

The CDR3 runs to 12 residues. Trimming took 5 bases from V and 9 from J, leaving 13 bases between them. Germline values: CDR1 SEHNR, CDR2 FQNEAQ (reference sequence). This TCR came from a man younger than 35 in good health and CMV-seronegative. Sequencing input: PBMCs. The V gene is TRBV7-9, the J gene TRBJ1-2; no definite D call. CDR3 coding DNA: TGTGCCAGCAGCCCGCTCCGGGGTAGCTACACCTTC. Protein: CASSPLRGSYTF.